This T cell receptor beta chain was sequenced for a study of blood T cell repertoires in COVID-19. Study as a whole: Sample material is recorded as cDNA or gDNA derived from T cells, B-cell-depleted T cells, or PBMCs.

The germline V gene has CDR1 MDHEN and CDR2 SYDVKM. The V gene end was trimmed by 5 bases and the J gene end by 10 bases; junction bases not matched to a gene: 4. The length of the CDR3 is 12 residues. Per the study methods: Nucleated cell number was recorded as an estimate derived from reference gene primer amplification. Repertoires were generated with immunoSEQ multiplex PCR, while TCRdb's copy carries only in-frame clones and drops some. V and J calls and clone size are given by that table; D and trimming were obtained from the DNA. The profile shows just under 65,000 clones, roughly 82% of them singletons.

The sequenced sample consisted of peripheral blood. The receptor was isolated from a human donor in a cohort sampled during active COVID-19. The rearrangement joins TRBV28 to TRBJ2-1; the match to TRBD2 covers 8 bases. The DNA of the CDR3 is TGTGCCAGCAGTCCCTTAGCGGGGGAGCAGTTCTTC. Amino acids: CASSPLAGEQFF.